These 6 T cell receptor beta chains were sequenced from one sample in a study of glioma-infiltrating T cells. Amplification of TCR alpha and beta CDR3 regions from RNA used iRepertoire nested multiplex PCR. MiXCR, run by TCRdb on the multiplex PCR reads, gives a single entry per CDR3 protein. Of more than 300,000 distinct CDR3 sequences listed, about 40% are singletons. The sample was glioma tissue, nonneoplastic brain tissue, or PBMCs (not recorded which). The receptors here all came from a human donor with low-grade glioma or glioblastoma, undergoing nonglioma brain surgery, or in good health (not recorded which).

This sequence joins TRBV29-1 and TRBJ2-7; a weak D match, TRBD1 (6 bases). The J call may be in error: the DNA end matches TRBJ2-1 better. CDR1 and CDR2 from the germline V gene are SQVTM and ANQGSEA. This CDR3 has 13 residues. The CDR3 coding sequence is TGCAGCGTTGCAAAGACAGGTTGGATTGAGCAGTTCTTC. The encoded protein is CSVAKTGWIEQFF.

The gene calls are TRBV7-9 and TRBJ1-4, with D possibly TRBD1 on 6 matching bases. The CDR3 runs to 15 residues. Germline V gene lookup returns CDR1 SEHNR and CDR2 FQNEAQ (reference sequence). V shed 5 bases and J shed 2 bases, with 12 bases lying between them. The CDR3 loop reads CASSTTGTTNEKLFF. The CDR3 nucleotides are TGTGCCAGCAGCACTACAGGGACCACTAATGAAAAACTGTTTTTT.

The chain joins TRBV2 to TRBJ1-2; a possible D gene is TRBD1 (5 bases). Germline values: CDR1 SNHLY, CDR2 FYNNEI. The V gene lost 1 base and the J gene lost 7 bases, with 7 bases spanning the gap. The CDR3 runs 12 residues. The CDR3 DNA reads TGTGCCAGCAGTGAAGAGGGGTCTGGCTACACCTTC. It specifies CASSEEGSGYTF. Full variable domain (remainder filled in from reference TRBV2 and TRBJ1-2): EPEVTQTPSHQVTQMGQEVILRCVPISNHLYFYWYRQILGQKVEFLVSFYNNEISEKSEIFDDQFSVERPDGSNFTLKIRSTKLEDSAMYFCASSEEGSGYTFGSGTRLTVV.

The rearrangement uses TRBV4-3 and TRBJ1-1; TRBD1 might be the D (5 bases). Germline V CDR1 and CDR2: LGHNA, YSLEER. CDR3 size: 15 residues. Trimming removed 0 bases from V and 1 base from J, with 9 bases in between. CDR3 protein: CASSQDATANTEAFF. The CDR3 DNA is TGCGCCAGCAGCCAAGATGCGACAGCGAACACTGAAGCTTTCTTT.

The V and J genes are TRBV20-1 and TRBJ1-2; TRBD1 agrees at 8 bases. The CDR3 totals 12 residues. Germline loops: CDR1 DFQATT, CDR2 SNEGSKA (reference sequence). The V gene end was trimmed by 5 bases and the J gene end by 7 bases; junction bases not matched to a gene: 6. CDR3 loop: CSACQGAVGYTF. The DNA of the CDR3 is TGCAGTGCTTGTCAGGGGGCTGTTGGCTACACCTTC.

This chain links TRBV24-1 with TRBJ2-7; a weak D match, TRBD1 (5 bases). The V gene lost 4 bases and the J gene lost 3 bases, with 9 bases spanning the gap. CDR1 KGHDR and CDR2 SFDVKD come from the germline V gene. This CDR3 has 13 amino acids. The CDR3 protein is CATSDRVSYEQYF. The CDR3 nucleotides read TGTGCCACCAGTGACAGGGTGAGCTACGAGCAGTACTTC.